The T cell receptor beta chain under discussion was sequenced for a study of T cell repertoires in cytomegalovirus infection. At the level of the study: It was recently identified HLA-C-restricted and well-studied HLA-B-restricted CMV epitopes that the study used. From public TCR beta signatures came an indication of both CMV infection and matching HLA type.

Note on this clonotype: Its antigen is not known.

This CDR3 is built from 15 residues. Per the germline V gene, CDR1 is MGHRA and CDR2 is YSYEKL. V was trimmed by 0 bases and J by 6 bases, leaving 12 bases between them. Notes on the study in general: Public TCR beta family frequency separated CMV-and-HLA carriers, including in an independent cohort. Dominant in the ex vivo response were TCR beta clonotypes restricted by HLA-C and specific for CMV.

From the reads, TCRdb called clonotypes with MiXCR, one entry per CDR3 protein. The sample records 450,000 to 600,000 distinct CDR3 sequences, roughly 34% being singletons. This chain uses TRBV4-1 with TRBJ2-1; no definite D call. The sequencing used cultured PBMCs, collected from culture after CMV antigen stimulation. The TCR sequence derives from a human donor in good health (CMV status not recorded). Some clones in this sample may be carry-over from other donors' samples. The CDR3 protein is CASSQESPTANEQFF. CDR3 nucleotides: TGCGCCAGCAGCCAAGAAAGTCCTACCGCCAATGAGCAGTTCTTC.